This entry describes one T cell receptor (beta chain). These data are taken from a study of blood T cell repertoires in COVID-19. For the study at large: Sites in the United States, Italy and Spain provided acute and convalescent COVID-19 samples. T cells, B-cell-depleted T cells, or PBMCs provided the cDNA or gDNA that served as material.

As handled by the study authors: Reference gene primers were amplified, and this amplification served to estimate nucleated cell counts. Libraries were prepared by immunoSEQ multiplex PCR; TCRdb keeps only in-frame clonotypes and omits some of them. The DNA was the basis for D and trimming; V, J and clone size are from that table. The sample holds just under 150,000 clones, about nine tenths seen once. This CDR3 is built from 13 residues. The germline V gene has CDR1 KGHSH and CDR2 LQKENI. With V trimmed by 2 bases and J by 6 bases, 4 bases remained unmatched. Sequenced: peripheral blood. The sequence derives from a woman in her forties or fifties with acute or convalescent COVID-19. V gene TRBV18 combines with J gene TRBJ2-7; 7 positions agree with TRBD1. The CDR3 region has the DNA TGTGCCAGCTCACCATCCCCAGGGGGCGAGCAGTACTTC. Translated, it gives CASSPSPGGEQYF.